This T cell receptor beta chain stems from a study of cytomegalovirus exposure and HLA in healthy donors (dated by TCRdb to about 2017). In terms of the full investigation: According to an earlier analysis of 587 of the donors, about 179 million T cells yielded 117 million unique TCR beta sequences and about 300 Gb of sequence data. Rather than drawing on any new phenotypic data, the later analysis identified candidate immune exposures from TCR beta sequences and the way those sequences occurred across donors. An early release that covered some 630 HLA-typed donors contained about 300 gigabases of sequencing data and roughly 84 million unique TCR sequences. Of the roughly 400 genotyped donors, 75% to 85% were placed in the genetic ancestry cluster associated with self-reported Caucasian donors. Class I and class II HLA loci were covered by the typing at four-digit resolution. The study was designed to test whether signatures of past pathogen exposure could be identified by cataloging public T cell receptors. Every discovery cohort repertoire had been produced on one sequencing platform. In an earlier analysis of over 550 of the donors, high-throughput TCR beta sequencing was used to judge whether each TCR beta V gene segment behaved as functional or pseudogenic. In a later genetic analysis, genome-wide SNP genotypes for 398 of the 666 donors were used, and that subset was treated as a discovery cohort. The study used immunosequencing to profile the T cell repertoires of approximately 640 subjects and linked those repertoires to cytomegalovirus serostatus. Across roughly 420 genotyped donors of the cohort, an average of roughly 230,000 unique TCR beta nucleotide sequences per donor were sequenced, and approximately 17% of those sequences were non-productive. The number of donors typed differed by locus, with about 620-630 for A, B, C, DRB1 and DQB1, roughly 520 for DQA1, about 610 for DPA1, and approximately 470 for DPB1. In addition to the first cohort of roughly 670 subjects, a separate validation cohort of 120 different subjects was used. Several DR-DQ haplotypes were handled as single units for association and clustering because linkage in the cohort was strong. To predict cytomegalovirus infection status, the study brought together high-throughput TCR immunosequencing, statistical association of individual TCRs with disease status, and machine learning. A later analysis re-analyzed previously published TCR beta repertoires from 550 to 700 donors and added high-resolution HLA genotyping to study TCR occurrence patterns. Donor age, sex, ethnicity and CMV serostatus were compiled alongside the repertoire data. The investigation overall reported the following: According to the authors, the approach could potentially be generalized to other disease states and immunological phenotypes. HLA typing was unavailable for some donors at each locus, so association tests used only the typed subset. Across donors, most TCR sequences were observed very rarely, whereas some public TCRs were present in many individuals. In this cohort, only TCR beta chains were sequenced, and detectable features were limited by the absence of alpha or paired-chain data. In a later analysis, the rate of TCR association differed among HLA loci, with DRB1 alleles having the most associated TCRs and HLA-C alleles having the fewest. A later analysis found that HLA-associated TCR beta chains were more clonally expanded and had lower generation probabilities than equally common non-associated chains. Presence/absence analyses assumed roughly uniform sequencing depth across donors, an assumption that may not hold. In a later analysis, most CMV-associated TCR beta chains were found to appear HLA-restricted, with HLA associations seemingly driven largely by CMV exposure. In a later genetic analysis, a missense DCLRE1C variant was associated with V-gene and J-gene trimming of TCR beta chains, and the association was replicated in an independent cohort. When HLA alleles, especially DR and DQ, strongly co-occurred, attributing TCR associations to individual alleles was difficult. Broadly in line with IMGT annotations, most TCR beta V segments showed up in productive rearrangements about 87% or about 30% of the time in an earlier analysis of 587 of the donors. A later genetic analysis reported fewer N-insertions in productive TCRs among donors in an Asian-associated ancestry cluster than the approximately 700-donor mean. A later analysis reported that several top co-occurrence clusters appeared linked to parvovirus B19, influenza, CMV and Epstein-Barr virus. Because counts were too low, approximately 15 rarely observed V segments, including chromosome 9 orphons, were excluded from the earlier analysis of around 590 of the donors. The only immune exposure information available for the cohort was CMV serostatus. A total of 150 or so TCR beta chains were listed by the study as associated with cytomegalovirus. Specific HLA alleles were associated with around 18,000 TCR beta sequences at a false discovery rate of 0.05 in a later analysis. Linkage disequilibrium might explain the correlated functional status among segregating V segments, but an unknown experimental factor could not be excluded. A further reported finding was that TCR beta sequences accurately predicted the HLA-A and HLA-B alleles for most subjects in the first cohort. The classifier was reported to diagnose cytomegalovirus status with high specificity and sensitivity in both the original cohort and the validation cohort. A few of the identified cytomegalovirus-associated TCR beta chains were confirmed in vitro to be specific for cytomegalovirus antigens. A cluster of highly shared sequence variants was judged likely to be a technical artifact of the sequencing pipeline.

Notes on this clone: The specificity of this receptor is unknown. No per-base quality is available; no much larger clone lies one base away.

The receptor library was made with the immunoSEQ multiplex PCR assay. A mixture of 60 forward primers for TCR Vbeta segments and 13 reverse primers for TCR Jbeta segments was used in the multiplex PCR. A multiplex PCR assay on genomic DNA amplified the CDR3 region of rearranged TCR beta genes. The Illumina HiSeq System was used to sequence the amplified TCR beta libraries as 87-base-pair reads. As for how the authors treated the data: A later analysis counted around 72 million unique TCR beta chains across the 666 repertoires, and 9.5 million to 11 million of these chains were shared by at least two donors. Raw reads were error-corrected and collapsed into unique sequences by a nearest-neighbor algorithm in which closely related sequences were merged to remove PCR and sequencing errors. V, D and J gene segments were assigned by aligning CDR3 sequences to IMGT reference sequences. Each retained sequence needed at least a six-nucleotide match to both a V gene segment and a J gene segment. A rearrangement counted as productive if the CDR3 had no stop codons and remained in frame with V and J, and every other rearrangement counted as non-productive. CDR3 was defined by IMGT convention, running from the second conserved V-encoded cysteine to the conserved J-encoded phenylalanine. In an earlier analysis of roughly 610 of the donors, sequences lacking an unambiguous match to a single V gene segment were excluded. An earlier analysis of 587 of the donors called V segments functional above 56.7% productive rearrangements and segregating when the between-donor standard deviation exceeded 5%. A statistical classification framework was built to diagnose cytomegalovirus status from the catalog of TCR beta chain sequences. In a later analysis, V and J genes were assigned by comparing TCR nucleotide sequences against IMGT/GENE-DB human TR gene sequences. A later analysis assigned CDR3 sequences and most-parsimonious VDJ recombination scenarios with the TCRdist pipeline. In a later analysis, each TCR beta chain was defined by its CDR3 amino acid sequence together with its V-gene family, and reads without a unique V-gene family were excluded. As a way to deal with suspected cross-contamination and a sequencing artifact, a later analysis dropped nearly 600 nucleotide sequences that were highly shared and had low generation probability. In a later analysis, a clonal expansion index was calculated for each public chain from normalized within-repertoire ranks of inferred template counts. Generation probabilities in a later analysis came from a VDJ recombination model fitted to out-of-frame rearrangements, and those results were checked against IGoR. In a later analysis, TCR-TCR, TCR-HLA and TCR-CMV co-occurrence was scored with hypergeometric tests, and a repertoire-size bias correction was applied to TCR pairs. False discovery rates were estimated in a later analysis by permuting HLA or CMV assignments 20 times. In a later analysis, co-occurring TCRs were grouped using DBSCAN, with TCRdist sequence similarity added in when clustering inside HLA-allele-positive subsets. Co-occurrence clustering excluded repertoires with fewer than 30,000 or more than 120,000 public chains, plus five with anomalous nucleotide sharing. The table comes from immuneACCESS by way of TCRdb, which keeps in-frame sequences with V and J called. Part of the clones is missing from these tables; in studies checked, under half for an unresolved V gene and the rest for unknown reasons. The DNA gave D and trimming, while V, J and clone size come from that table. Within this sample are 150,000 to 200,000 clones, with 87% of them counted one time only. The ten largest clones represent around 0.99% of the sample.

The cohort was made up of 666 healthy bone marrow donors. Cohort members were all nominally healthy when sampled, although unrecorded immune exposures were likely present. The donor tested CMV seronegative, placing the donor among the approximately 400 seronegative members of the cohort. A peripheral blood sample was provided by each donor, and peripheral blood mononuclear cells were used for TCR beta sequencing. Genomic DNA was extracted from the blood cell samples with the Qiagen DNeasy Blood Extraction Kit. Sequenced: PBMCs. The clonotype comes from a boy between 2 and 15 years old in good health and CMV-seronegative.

The CDR3 sequence is CASSLPAVSNTGELFF. The base sequence is TGCGCCAGCAGCTTGCCTGCGGTATCAAACACCGGGGAGCTGTTTTTT. The rearranged segments are TRBV5-1 and TRBJ2-2; the D gene assignment is ambiguous. Reading the germline V gene gives CDR1 SGHRS and CDR2 YFSETQ. The junction shows trimming of 1 base on V and 2 bases on J, plus 12 bases between the germline ends. The CDR3, from cysteine to phenylalanine, totals 16 residues. Only the CDR3 part of the read is kept: 48 bases, read in frame from the first base.